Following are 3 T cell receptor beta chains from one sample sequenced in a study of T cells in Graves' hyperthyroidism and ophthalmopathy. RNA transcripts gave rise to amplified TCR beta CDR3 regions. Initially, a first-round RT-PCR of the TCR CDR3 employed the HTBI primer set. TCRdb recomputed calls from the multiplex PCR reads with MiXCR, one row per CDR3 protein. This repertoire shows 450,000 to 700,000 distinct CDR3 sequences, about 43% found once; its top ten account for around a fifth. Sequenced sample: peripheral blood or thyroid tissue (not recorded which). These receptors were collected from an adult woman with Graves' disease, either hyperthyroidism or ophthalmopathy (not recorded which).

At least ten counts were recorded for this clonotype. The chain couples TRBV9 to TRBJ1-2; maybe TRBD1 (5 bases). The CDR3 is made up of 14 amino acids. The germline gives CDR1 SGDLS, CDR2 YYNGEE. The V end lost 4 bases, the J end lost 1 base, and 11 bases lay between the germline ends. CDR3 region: CASSSRGVNYGYTF. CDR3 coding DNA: TGTGCCAGCAGCTCCCGAGGGGTTAACTATGGCTACACCTTC.

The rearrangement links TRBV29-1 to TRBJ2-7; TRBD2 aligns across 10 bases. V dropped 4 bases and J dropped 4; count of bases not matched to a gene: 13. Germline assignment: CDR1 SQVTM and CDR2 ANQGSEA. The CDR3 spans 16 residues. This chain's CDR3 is CSVVGLRLAGVYEQYF. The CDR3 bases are TGCAGCGTTGTAGGCTTAAGGCTAGCGGGAGTTTACGAGCAGTACTTC.

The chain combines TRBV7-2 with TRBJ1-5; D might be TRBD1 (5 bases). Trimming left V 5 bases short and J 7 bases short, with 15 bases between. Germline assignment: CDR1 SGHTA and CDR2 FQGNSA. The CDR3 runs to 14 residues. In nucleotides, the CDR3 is TGTGCCAGCAGCCCGACAGAGGCGGGCCAGCCCCAGCATTTT. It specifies CASSPTEAGQPQHF. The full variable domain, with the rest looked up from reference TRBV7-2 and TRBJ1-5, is GAGVSQSPSNKVTEKGKDVELRCDPISGHTALYWYRQSLGQGLEFLIYFQGNSAPDKSGLPSDRFSAERTGGSVSTLTIQRTQQEDSAVYLCASSPTEAGQPQHFGDGTRLSIL.